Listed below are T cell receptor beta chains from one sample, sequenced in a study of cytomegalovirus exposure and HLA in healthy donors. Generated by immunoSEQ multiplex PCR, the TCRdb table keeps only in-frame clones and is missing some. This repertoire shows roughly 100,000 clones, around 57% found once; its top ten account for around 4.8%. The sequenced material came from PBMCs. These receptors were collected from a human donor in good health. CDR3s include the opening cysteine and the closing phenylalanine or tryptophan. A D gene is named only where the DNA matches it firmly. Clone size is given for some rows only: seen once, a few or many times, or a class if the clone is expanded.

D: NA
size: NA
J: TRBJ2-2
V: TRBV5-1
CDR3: CASSIDGLLVGELFF
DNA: TGCGCCAGCAGCATAGACGGACTACTTGTCGGGGAGCTGTTTTTT

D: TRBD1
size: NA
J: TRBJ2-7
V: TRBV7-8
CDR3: CASGTGMDYEQYF
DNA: TGTGCCAGCGGGACAGGGATGGACTACGAGCAGTACTTC

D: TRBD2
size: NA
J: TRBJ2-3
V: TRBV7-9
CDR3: CASRRPSGVTDTQYF
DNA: TGTGCCAGCAGGCGTCCTAGCGGCGTCACAGATACGCAGTATTTT

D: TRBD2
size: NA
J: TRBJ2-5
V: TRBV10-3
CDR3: CAISDPGLAGGETQYF
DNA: TGTGCCATCAGTGACCCGGGACTAGCGGGAGGAGAGACCCAGTACTTC

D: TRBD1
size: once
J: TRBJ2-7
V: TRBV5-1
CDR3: CASSLDRGPSREQYF
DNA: TGCGCCAGCAGCTTGGACAGGGGGCCGTCGCGGGAGCAGTACTTC

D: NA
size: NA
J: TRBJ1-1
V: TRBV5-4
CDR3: CASRPRVNTEAFF
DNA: TGTGCCAGCAGGCCCAGGGTGAACACTGAAGCTTTCTTT

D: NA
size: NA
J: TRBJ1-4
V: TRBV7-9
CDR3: CASSLGSQGSEKLFF
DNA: TGTGCCAGCAGCTTAGGATCACAGGGAAGTGAAAAACTGTTTTTT

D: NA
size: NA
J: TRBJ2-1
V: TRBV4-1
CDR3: CASSQDWSSYNEQFF
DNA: TGCGCCAGCAGCCAAGACTGGAGCTCCTACAATGAGCAGTTCTTC

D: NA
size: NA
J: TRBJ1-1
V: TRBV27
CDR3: CASSKNRMARIRGTEAFF
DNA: TGTGCCAGCAGCAAAAACAGAATGGCTCGAATAAGAGGGACTGAAGCTTTCTTT

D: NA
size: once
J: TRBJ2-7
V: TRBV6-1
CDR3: CASSAGTPRIYEQYF
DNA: TGTGCCAGCAGCGCCGGGACACCAAGAATCTACGAGCAGTACTTC

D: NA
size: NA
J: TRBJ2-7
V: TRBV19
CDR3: CASSIIGGAREQYF
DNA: TGTGCCAGTAGTATAATTGGAGGGGCGCGGGAGCAGTACTTC

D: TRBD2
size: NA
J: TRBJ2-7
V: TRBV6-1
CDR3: CASSRASGSYEQYF
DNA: TGTGCCAGCAGTCGCGCTAGCGGGAGCTACGAGCAGTACTTC